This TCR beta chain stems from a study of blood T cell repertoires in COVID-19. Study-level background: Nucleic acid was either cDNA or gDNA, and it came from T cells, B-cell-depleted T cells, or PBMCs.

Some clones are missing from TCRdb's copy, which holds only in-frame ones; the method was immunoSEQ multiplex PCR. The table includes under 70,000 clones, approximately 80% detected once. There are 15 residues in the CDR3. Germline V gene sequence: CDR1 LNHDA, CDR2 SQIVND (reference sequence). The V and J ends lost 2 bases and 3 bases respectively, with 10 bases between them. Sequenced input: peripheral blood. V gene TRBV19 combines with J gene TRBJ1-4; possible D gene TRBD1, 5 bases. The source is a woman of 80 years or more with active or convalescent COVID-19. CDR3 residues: CASSIRGGPNEKLFF. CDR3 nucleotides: TGTGCCAGTAGTATAAGGGGCGGACCTAATGAAAAACTGTTTTTT.